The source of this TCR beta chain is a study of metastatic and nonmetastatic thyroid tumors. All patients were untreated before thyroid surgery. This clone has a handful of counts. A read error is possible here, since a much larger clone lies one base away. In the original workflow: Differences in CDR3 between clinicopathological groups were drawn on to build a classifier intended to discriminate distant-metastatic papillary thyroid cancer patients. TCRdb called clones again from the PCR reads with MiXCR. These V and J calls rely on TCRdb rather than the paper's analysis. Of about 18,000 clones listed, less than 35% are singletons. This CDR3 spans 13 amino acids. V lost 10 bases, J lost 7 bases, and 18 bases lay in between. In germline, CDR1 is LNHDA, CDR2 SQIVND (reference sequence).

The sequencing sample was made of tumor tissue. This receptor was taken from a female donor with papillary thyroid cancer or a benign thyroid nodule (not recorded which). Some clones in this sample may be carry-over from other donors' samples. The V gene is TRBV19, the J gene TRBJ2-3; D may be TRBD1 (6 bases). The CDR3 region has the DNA TGTGCCACCAGTAGGGGGTTGGCATATACGCAGTATTTT. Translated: CATSRGLAYTQYF.